Listed below are T cell receptor beta chains from one sample, sequenced in a study of blood T cell repertoires in COVID-19. TCRdb keeps only in-frame clones here, not all; method: immunoSEQ multiplex PCR. The sample carries approximately 50,000 clones, 79% recorded once. The sequencing input was peripheral blood. All receptors come from a man in his 70s with acute or convalescent COVID-19. Each CDR3 is given with its conserved first and last residue. D genes are given only for firm matches. Expanded clones get a size class; other rows say once, few or many, or leave the size out.

cdr3_nt	cdr3_aa	v_call	j_call	clone_size	d_call
TGTGCAAGTCGCTTAGCGGGGCTAGCGGGGAACCACCGGAAGACCCAGTACTTC	CASRLAGLAGNHRKTQYF	TRBV12-2	TRBJ2-5	.	.
TGTGCCAGCGGGGGAGGCACCACAGATACGCAGTATTTT	CASGGGTTDTQYF	TRBV9	TRBJ2-3	.	.
TGTGCCAGCAGCGGGATGGGCGGGGGCCATTCCTACGAGCAGTACTTC	CASSGMGGGHSYEQYF	TRBV2	TRBJ2-7	few	.
TGTGCCAGCAGCCCAAAGACAGGGTACGGGGAGCTGTTTTTT	CASSPKTGYGELFF	TRBV7-9	TRBJ2-2	once	TRBD1
TGCAGCGTTGACAGGGGGAACACTGAAGCTTTCTTT	CSVDRGNTEAFF	TRBV29-1	TRBJ1-1	.	.
TGTGCCAGCAGCCCCGTGTTTTTCAGAAACTACGAGCAGTACTTC	CASSPVFFRNYEQYF	TRBV7-8	TRBJ2-7	.	.
TGTGCCATCAGTGTTACCGGGACTAGCGGATCCAATGAGCAGTTCTTC	CAISVTGTSGSNEQFF	TRBV10-3	TRBJ2-1	.	TRBD2
TGTGCCAGCACCGCAGGGAGGGTCACTGAAGCTTTCTTT	CASTAGRVTEAFF	TRBV6-6	TRBJ1-1	.	.
TGTGCCAGCAGTTACCGCCTCAGGGGGCGGAACTATGGCTACACCTTC	CASSYRLRGRNYGYTF	TRBV6-5	TRBJ1-2	.	TRBD1
TGTGCCAGCACCCACCCTGGACAGGGAGACTATGGCTACACCTTC	CASTHPGQGDYGYTF	TRBV6-5	TRBJ1-2	.	TRBD1
TGTGCCAGCAGTTACGATGGACAGGGGAAAGGCTCACCCCTCCACTTT	CASSYDGQGKGSPLHF	TRBV6-5	TRBJ1-6	.	TRBD1
TGTGCCAGCTCCCTGGACAGGGCGGCCGGGGAGCTGTTTTTT	CASSLDRAAGELFF	TRBV18	TRBJ2-2	.	TRBD1
TGTGCCAGCAGCACTCGGTGGACAGGAACCTACGAGCAGTACTTC	CASSTRWTGTYEQYF	TRBV7-2	TRBJ2-7	.	TRBD1
TGTGCCAGCAAGAACGAGTATGGCTACACCTTC	CASKNEYGYTF	TRBV2	TRBJ1-2	.	.
TGTGCCAGCAGCCCCCAGGGGGCAAGGGATAATTCACCCCTCCACTTT	CASSPQGARDNSPLHF	TRBV7-8	TRBJ1-6	.	TRBD1
TGTGCCAGCAGTTTCGACAGTAACTATGGCTACACCTTC	CASSFDSNYGYTF	TRBV12-3/TRBV12-4	TRBJ1-2	.	.
TGTGCCAGCGCAGGGGACTCCTACGAGCAGTACTTC	CASAGDSYEQYF	TRBV28	TRBJ2-7	.	.
TGTGCCAGCAGTTTTCCCCTTCTAGCGGGGGGAGATTTTAGCACAGATACGCAGTATTTT	CASSFPLLAGGDFSTDTQYF	TRBV28	TRBJ2-3	.	TRBD2
TGTGCCAGCTCACCACCGTTGACGAGCGGGAGGATGGATCGGGAGACCCAGTACTTC	CASSPPLTSGRMDRETQYF	TRBV18	TRBJ2-5	.	TRBD2
TGTGCCAGCAGTTTTGGACTTCACAATGAGCAGTTCTTC	CASSFGLHNEQFF	TRBV12-3/TRBV12-4	TRBJ2-1	once	.
TGTGCCAGCAGCTTAATCCCACGGGGAGGGATAGGCACCGGGGAGCTGTTTTTT	CASSLIPRGGIGTGELFF	TRBV7-6	TRBJ2-2	few	TRBD2
TGTGCCAGCAGCCCGAGGTACGAGCAGTACTTC	CASSPRYEQYF	TRBV2	TRBJ2-7	.	.
TGCAGTGCTAGAGATCAGGGCCGGCAGTACTTC	CSARDQGRQYF	TRBV20-1	TRBJ2-7	once	.
TGCGCCAGCAGTCCCCCCGGGACAGGGCCACAAACGACCTATGGCTACACCTTC	CASSPPGTGPQTTYGYTF	TRBV23-1	TRBJ1-2	.	TRBD1
TGTGCCAGCAGTTCGTCCGGGACAGGTGGGTGGGGTGAGCAGTTCTTC	CASSSSGTGGWGEQFF	TRBV28	TRBJ2-1	once	TRBD1
TGTGCCAGCAGCGCAGGGACAGGGGGGTACACTGAAGCTTTCTTT	CASSAGTGGYTEAFF	TRBV9	TRBJ1-1	.	TRBD1
TGCAGCACAGGGGGCGACACTGAAGCTTTCTTT	CSTGGDTEAFF	TRBV20-1	TRBJ1-1	.	TRBD1
TGTGCCTGGACCCCCTCGGGGAGGATCGAAGCTTTCTTT	CAWTPSGRIEAFF	TRBV30	TRBJ1-1	.	.
TGTGCCAGCAGTCAGGACAGCTATAATGAAAAACTGTTTTTT	CASSQDSYNEKLFF	TRBV11-1	TRBJ1-4	few	.
TGTGCCAGCAGCTCCCTAGCAGGCACAGATACGCAGTATTTT	CASSSLAGTDTQYF	TRBV5-6	TRBJ2-3	.	.
TGTGCCAGCAGTTTTTGGGGGCGCGGTGGCTACACCTTC	CASSFWGRGGYTF	TRBV12-3/TRBV12-4	TRBJ1-2	.	.
TGTGCCCGCCGGGGGGGTCGCGGGGGGCCCCAAGAGACCCAGTACTTC	CARRGGRGGPQETQYF	TRBV28	TRBJ2-5	.	TRBD2
TGTGCCAGTAGACGCTCCGGGACACTATCTAACTATGGCTACACCTTC	CASRRSGTLSNYGYTF	TRBV19	TRBJ1-2	once	.
TGTGCCAGTAAGACAGGCGTCATGGACAATGAGCAGTTCTTC	CASKTGVMDNEQFF	TRBV2	TRBJ2-1	.	.
TGTGCCAGTAGTATAGAGACTAGCGGGAGACATGAGCAGTTCTTC	CASSIETSGRHEQFF	TRBV19	TRBJ2-1	.	TRBD2
TGCGCCAGCAGTGAGTCTCGGGATCGGGGTTTTGGTGAGCAGTTCTTC	CASSESRDRGFGEQFF	TRBV10-2	TRBJ2-1	once	.
TGTGCCAGCAGCTTCCGGGAGGTCTACAATGAGCAGTTCTTC	CASSFREVYNEQFF	TRBV5-5	TRBJ2-1	few	TRBD2
TGTGCCAGCAGCCTAGGAGGGGCCTCCACCGGGGAGCTGTTTTTT	CASSLGGASTGELFF	TRBV3-1/TRBV3-2	TRBJ2-2	.	.
TGTGCCAGTAGTATAGCTCCCGGGACCTACGAGCAGTACTTC	CASSIAPGTYEQYF	TRBV19	TRBJ2-7	once	.
TGTGCCAGCAGCTTAGGGGAGGGACTAAACACAGATACGCAGTATTTT	CASSLGEGLNTDTQYF	TRBV11-3	TRBJ2-3	few	TRBD2
TGTGCCAGCGTCCCAGATGCCCCGCACTATGGCTACACCTTC	CASVPDAPHYGYTF	TRBV19	TRBJ1-2	.	.
TGCGCCAGCAGCCAAGATGAGGACAGGGTATTACATGGCTACACCTTC	CASSQDEDRVLHGYTF	TRBV4-1	TRBJ1-2	.	TRBD1
TGTGCCAGCAGTTTACGGGGTACGACAGATACGCAGTATTTT	CASSLRGTTDTQYF	TRBV27	TRBJ2-3	once	.
TGTGCCATCAGTCGTAACAGGGGAGAGGGCGATACGCAGTATTTT	CAISRNRGEGDTQYF	TRBV10-3	TRBJ2-3	.	TRBD1
TGTGCCAGCAGCGTATCGACAGGGCGGGAGCAGTACTTC	CASSVSTGREQYF	TRBV7-2	TRBJ2-7	.	TRBD1